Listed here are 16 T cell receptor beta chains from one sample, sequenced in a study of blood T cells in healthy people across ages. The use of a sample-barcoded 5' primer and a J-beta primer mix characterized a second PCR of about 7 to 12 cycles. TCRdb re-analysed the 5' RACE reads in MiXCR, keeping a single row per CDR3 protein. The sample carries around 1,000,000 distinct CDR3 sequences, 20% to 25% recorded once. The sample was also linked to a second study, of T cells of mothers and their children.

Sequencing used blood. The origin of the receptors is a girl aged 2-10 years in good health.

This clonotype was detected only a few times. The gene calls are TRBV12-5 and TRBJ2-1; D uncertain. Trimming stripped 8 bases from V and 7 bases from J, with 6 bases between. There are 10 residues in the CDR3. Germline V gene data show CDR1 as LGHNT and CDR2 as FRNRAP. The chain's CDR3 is CASLGNEQFF. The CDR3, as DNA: TGTGCTAGTCTAGGGAATGAGCAGTTCTTC.

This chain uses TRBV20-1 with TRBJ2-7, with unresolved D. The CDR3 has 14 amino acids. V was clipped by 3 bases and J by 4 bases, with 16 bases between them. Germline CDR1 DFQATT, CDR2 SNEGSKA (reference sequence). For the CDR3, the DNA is TGCAGTGCTAGTCATCCGGGTAACGGGTACGAGCAGTACTTC. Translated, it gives CSASHPGNGYEQYF.

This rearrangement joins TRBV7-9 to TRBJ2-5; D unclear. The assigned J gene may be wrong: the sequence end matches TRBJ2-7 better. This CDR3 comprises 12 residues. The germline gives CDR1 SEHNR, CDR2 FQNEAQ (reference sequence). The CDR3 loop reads CASSSAVGEQYF. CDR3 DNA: TGTGCCAGCAGCTCCGCTGTGGGCGAGCAGTACTTC.

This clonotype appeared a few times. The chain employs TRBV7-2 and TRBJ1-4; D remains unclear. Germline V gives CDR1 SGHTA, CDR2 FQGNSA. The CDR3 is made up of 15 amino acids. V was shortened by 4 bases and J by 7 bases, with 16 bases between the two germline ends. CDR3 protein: CASSSIRPGGEKLFF. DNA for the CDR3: TGTGCCAGCAGCTCCATACGTCCCGGAGGTGAAAAACTGTTTTTT.

CDR3 sequence reads: CASSTSGGREKLFF. DNA of the CDR3: TGTGCCAGCAGCACGAGCGGGGGACGTGAAAAACTGTTTTTT. The chain uses TRBV13 and TRBJ1-4; tentative D call: TRBD1 (5 bases). V lost 5 bases to trimming and J lost 7 bases, with 14 bases between them. The germline V gene has CDR1 PRHDT and CDR2 FYEKMQ (reference sequence). CDR3 length equals 14 residues.

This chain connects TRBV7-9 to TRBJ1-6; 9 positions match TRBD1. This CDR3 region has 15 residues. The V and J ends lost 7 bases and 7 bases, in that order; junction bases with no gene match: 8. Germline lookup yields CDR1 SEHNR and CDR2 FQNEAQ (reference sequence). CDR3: CASNLVGQGNSPLHF. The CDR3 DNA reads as TGTGCCAGCAACCTTGTGGGACAGGGAAATTCACCCCTCCACTTT.

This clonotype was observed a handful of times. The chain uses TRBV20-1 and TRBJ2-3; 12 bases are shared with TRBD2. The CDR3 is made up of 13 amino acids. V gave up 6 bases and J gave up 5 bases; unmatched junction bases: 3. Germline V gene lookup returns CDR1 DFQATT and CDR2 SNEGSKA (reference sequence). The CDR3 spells CSALAGGLDTQYF. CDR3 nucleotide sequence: TGCAGTGCCCTAGCGGGAGGGCTAGATACGCAGTATTTT.

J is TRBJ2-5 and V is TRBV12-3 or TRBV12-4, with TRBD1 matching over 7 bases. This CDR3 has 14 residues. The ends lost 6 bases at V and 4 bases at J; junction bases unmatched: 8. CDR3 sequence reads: CASSDRDSGETQYF. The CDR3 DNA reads TGTGCCAGCAGCGACAGGGACAGCGGAGAGACCCAGTACTTC.

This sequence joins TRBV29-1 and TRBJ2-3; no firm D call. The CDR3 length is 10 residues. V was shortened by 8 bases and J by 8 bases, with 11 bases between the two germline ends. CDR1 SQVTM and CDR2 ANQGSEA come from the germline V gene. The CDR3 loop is CSLQIATQYF. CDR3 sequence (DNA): TGCAGCCTACAAATCGCTACGCAGTATTTT.

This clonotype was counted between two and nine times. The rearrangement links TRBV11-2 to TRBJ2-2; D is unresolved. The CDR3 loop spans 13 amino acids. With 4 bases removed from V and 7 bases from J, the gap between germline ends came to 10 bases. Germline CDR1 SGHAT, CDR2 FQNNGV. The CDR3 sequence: CASSSLEDGELFF. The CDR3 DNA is TGTGCCAGCAGCTCCCTAGAGGACGGGGAGCTGTTTTTT.

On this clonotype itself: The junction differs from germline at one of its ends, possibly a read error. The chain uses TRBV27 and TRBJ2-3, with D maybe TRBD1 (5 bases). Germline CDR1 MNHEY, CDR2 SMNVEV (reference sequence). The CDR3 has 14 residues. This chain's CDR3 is CASRITLRTGTQYF. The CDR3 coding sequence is TGTGCCAGCAGAATAACACTCCGCACAGGTACGCAGTATTTT.

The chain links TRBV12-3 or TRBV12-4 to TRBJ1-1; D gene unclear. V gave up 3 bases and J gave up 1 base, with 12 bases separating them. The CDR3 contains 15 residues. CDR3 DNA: TGTGCCAGCAGTTTTACCGGAAGGGCGAACACTGAAGCTTTCTTT. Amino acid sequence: CASSFTGRANTEAFF.

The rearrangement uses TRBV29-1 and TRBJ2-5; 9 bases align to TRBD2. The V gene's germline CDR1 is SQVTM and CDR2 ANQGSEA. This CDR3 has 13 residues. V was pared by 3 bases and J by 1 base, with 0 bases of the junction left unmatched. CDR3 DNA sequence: TGCAGCGTTGAGCGGGAGGGCCAAGAGACCCAGTACTTC. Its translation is CSVEREGQETQYF.

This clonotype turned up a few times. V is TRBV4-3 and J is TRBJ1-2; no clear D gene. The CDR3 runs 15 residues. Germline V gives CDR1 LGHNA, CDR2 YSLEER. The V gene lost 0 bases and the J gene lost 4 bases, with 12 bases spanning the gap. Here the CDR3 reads CASSQDRVGTYGYTF. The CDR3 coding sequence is TGCGCCAGCAGCCAAGATCGTGTAGGAACCTATGGCTACACCTTC.

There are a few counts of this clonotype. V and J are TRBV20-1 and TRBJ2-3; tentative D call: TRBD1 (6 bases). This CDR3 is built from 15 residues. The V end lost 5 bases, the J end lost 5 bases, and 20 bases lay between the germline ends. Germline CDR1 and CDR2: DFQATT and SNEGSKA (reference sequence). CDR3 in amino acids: CSAAPPTPRGDTQYF. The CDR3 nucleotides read TGCAGTGCTGCCCCCCCGACTCCCAGGGGAGATACGCAGTATTTT.

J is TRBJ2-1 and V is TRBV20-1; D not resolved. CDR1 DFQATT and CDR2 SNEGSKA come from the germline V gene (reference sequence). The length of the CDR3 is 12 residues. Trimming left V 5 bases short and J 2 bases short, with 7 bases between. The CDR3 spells CSAGLPYNEQFF. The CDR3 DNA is TGCAGTGCTGGGCTCCCCTACAATGAGCAGTTCTTC.